Below are 11 T cell receptor beta chains sequenced from a single sample in a study of Graves' ophthalmopathy and Graves' hyperthyroidism. Amplifying from RNA transcripts, the study obtained TCR beta CDR3 regions. An initial RT-PCR round employing HTBI primers preceded a second-round multiplex PCR. TCRdb reprocessed the multiplex PCR reads with MiXCR, giving one entry per CDR3 protein. Of 600,000 to 700,000 distinct CDR3 sequences listed, about two fifths are singletons. Source material: peripheral blood. Receptor source: an adult man with Graves' ophthalmopathy.

The table lists this clonotype with many counts. This chain connects TRBV6-6 to TRBJ1-6; 7 nucleotides align to TRBD1. The ends lost 6 bases at V and 10 bases at J; junction bases unmatched: 9. CDR1 is MNHNY and CDR2 is SVGAGI in the germline V gene (reference sequence). CDR3 length: 14 amino acids. This CDR3 reads CASSPRQGVSPLHF. The CDR3 DNA follows: TGTGCCAGCAGCCCGAGACAGGGTGTATCACCCCTCCACTTT.

This CDR3 reads CSAETGRGSEKLFF. In DNA, the CDR3 is TGCAGCGCCGAAACAGGGAGGGGGAGTGAAAAACTGTTTTTT. The genes are TRBV29-1 and TRBJ1-4; possible D gene TRBD1, 6 bases. CDR1 SQVTM and CDR2 ANQGSEA come from the germline V gene. Trimming stripped 7 bases from V and 7 bases from J, with 19 bases between. There are 14 residues in the CDR3.

The sample holds a few counts of this clonotype. This chain connects TRBV11-2 to TRBJ1-2; weak D call: TRBD1 (5 bases). Looked up from germline, CDR1 is SGHAT and CDR2 is FQNNGV. CDR3 length: 15 residues. Trimming stripped 5 bases from V and 4 bases from J, with 17 bases between. The CDR3: CASSEEGRVRYGYTF. CDR3 coding DNA: TGTGCCAGCAGCGAAGAGGGCAGGGTACGCTATGGCTACACCTTC. The full variable domain, completed using reference TRBV11-2 and TRBJ1-2, is EAGVAQSPRYKIIEKRQSVAFWCNPISGHATLYWYQQILGQGPKLLIQFQNNGVVDDSQLPKDRFSAERLKGVDSTLKIQPAKLEDSAVYLCASSEEGRVRYGYTFGSGTRLTVV.

The V and J genes are TRBV27 and TRBJ1-1, with TRBD1 matching 8 bases. CDR3 length: 12 amino acids. Germline CDR1 reads MNHEY; CDR2 reads SMNVEV (reference sequence). Losses at the gene ends were 6 bases for V and 7 bases for J; bases not matched to a gene: 4. In DNA form, the CDR3 reads TGTGCCAGCAGAGGGACAGGCGTTGAAGCTTTCTTT. Translation gives CASRGTGVEAFF.

On this clonotype itself: The junction shows a germline mismatch at one end, possibly a read error. The chain is built from TRBV10-3 and TRBJ2-7; D perhaps matches TRBD2 (5 bases). This CDR3 is 15 amino acids long. Germline V lookup: CDR1 ENHRY, CDR2 SYGVKD. The CDR3 loop reads CASSYSRALTYEQYF. CDR3 coding DNA: TGTGCCAGCAGTTACTCGAGGGCGCTAACCTACGAGCAGTACTTC.

The gene calls are TRBV25-1 and TRBJ2-1, with 8 bases matching TRBD2. The CDR3 consists of 14 residues. Trimming cost V 6 bases and J 9 bases; bases outside gene matches: 10. The germline V gene encodes CDR1 MGHDK and CDR2 SYGVNS. The chain's CDR3 is CASSARGGRGEQFF. The CDR3 DNA reads TGTGCCAGCAGCGCCCGGGGGGGCCGAGGTGAGCAGTTCTTC.

As DNA, the CDR3 is TGTGCCAGCAGCTACACAGGGGATAGCAATCAGCCCCAGCATTTT. This gives the protein CASSYTGDSNQPQHF. The chain couples TRBV27 to TRBJ1-5; 7 nucleotides align to TRBD1. This CDR3 is built from 15 residues. Germline CDR1 and CDR2: MNHEY and SMNVEV (reference sequence). V dropped 6 bases and J dropped 0; count of bases not matched to a gene: 5.

V and J are TRBV7-9 and TRBJ1-4, with TRBD1 matching 11 bases. The CDR3 loop spans 13 amino acids. Germline V gene data show CDR1 as SEHNR and CDR2 as FQNEAQ (reference sequence). Losses at the gene ends were 11 bases for V and 10 bases for J; bases not matched to a gene: 9. The CDR3 is CAWTTGTGGKLFF. The CDR3 DNA follows: TGTGCCTGGACAACCGGGACAGGGGGAAAACTGTTTTTT.

The V gene is TRBV29-1, the J gene TRBJ2-7, with D hard to call. V lost 1 base and J 10 bases, leaving 14 bases between the germline ends. Germline V gene lookup returns CDR1 SQVTM and CDR2 ANQGSEA. The CDR3 is 12 amino acids. The CDR3 loop is CSVEALSVAQYF. The CDR3 DNA reads as TGCAGCGTTGAAGCCCTATCGGTGGCCCAGTACTTC.

V is TRBV10-3 and J is TRBJ1-1, with D maybe TRBD1 (5 bases). The CDR3 consists of 10 residues. Between the trimmed V and J ends, which lost 7 bases and 10 bases, there was a span of 10 bases. In germline, CDR1 is ENHRY, CDR2 SYGVKD. CDR3 protein: CAINGQGAFF. CDR3 bases: TGTGCCATCAATGGGCAGGGAGCTTTCTTT.

This clonotype has at least ten counts. The genes are TRBV10-3 and TRBJ1-1; TRBD1 might be the D (6 bases). Between the trimmed V and J ends, which lost 0 bases and 0 bases, there was a span of 11 bases. The CDR3 is made up of 16 amino acids. Per the germline V gene, CDR1 is ENHRY and CDR2 is SYGVKD. The CDR3 nucleotides read TGTGCCATCAGTGAGTCGGAACAGGGACTGAACACTGAAGCTTTCTTT. It translates to CAISESEQGLNTEAFF.